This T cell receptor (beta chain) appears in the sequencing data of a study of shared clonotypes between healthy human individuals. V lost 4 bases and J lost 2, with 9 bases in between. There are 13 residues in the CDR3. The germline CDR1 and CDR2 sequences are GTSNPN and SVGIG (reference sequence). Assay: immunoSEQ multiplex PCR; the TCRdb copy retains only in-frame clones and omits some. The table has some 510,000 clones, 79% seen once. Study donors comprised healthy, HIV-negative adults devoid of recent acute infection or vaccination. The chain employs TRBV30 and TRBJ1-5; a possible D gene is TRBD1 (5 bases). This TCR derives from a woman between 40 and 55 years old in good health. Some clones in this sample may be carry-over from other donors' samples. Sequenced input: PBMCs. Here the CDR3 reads CAWNLGGNQPQHF. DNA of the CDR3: TGTGCCTGGAATCTAGGGGGCAATCAGCCCCAGCATTTT. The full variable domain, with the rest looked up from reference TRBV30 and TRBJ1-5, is SQTIHQWPATLVQPVGSPLSLECTVEGTSNPNLYWYRQAAGRGLQLLFYSVGIGQISSEVPQNLSASRPQDRQFILSSKKLLLSDSGFYLCAWNLGGNQPQHFGDGTRLSIL.